This entry is about one TCR beta chain. Its cognate antigen is unknown. This record belongs to a study of T cell responses to AZD1222 COVID-19 vaccine. General observations from the study: Baseline seropositives among AZD1222 recipients totaled only six or seven.

Repertoires were generated with immunoSEQ multiplex PCR, while TCRdb's copy carries only in-frame clones and drops some. Here the sample spans 150,000 or so clones, around 90% being singletons. CDR3 length: 8 residues. The material sequenced was peripheral blood, taken 28 days after the second AZD1222 dose. This receptor was obtained from an adult who received the AZD1222 COVID-19 vaccine. The chain joins TRBV21-1 to TRBJ2-4. TRBV21-1 is termed a pseudogene. CDR3 DNA: TGTGCCAGCAGGGGGTTTCACTTC. As protein: CASRGFHF.